Described below is a single TCR beta chain sequence and its context. Authors' methods: The assay estimated nucleated cells by amplifying reference gene primers. Clones were sequenced by immunoSEQ multiplex PCR, and TCRdb holds only the in-frame ones, with some missing. V, J and clone size are taken as reported in that table, and D and trimming were inferred from the DNA itself. Here the sample spans about 290,000 clones, around 90% being singletons. This entry is derived from a study of blood T cell repertoires in COVID-19. Sample: PBMCs or T cells enriched from blood (not recorded which). The TCR sequence derives from a woman aged 40 to 49 who had recovered from COVID-19.

DNA of the CDR3: TGTGCCAGCAGTTACGTCAGCTCCTACAATGAGCAGTTCTTC. Amino acids: CASSYVSSYNEQFF. J is TRBJ2-1 and V is TRBV6-5, with D hard to call. Germline V lookup: CDR1 MNHEY, CDR2 SVGAGI. V was trimmed by 2 bases and J by 0 bases, leaving 5 bases between them. The CDR3 contains 14 residues.